This T cell receptor (beta chain) was obtained from a study of blood T cell repertoires in COVID-19. Study-level information: Samples came from the United States, Italy and Spain, spanning acute and convalescent COVID-19. PBMCs, B-cell-depleted T cells, or T cells provided the cDNA or gDNA that made up the material.

CDR3 size: 15 residues. Germline V gives CDR1 LGHNA, CDR2 YNFKEQ. The trim removed 4 bases at V and 4 bases at J, leaving 10 bases unmatched. This clone has a single count. In the original analysis: Reference gene primer amplification gave nucleated cell count estimates. Some clones are missing from TCRdb's copy, which holds only in-frame ones; the method was immunoSEQ multiplex PCR. That table is the source of V, J and clone size, and D and trimming were worked out from the DNA. The data contain 52,000 or so clones, over 80% of them singletons. This TCR was sampled from a man aged 40-49 years with acute or convalescent COVID-19. The J gene is TRBJ2-7, the V gene TRBV4-2, with TRBD1 matching over 7 bases. Sequencing was done on a sample of peripheral blood. The CDR3, as DNA: TGTGCCAGCAGCCCCCCTCCGGGACAGAAATACGAGCAGTACTTC. Amino acid sequence: CASSPPPGQKYEQYF.